This TCR beta chain was identified during a study of cytomegalovirus exposure and HLA in healthy donors. Turning to the study itself: Researchers previously reported finding more than 100 million unique TCR beta sequences from around 200 million T cells.

The CDR3 is 16 amino acids. Germline loops: CDR1 MGHRA, CDR2 YSYEKL. V lost 1 base and J 5 bases, leaving 17 bases between the germline ends. Regarding the study as a whole: In an earlier analysis, in about 530 donors, most V segments appeared productive either ~87% or ~30% of the time. By HLA locus, TCR association rates varied in a later analysis, with DRB1 showing the most and HLA-C the fewest. Under in vitro conditions, three CMV-associated chains were confirmed as specific for CMV antigens.

60 Vbeta and 13 Jbeta primers were used in PCR. Here immunoSEQ multiplex PCR was the method, and the copy in TCRdb shows in-frame clones only, minus some. This table holds roughly 80,000 clones, about four fifths found once. Of note for this clone: Its specificity is not known.

The sample taken for sequencing was PBMCs. The TCR sequence derives from a woman aged 30 to 39 in good health and CMV-seronegative. The chain recombines TRBV4-1 with TRBJ2-5; weak D call: TRBD1 (5 bases). The CDR3 sequence is CASSQAVGQGGETQYF. The CDR3 DNA is TGCGCCAGCAGCCAAGCCGTCGGTCAGGGTGGGGAGACCCAGTACTTC.